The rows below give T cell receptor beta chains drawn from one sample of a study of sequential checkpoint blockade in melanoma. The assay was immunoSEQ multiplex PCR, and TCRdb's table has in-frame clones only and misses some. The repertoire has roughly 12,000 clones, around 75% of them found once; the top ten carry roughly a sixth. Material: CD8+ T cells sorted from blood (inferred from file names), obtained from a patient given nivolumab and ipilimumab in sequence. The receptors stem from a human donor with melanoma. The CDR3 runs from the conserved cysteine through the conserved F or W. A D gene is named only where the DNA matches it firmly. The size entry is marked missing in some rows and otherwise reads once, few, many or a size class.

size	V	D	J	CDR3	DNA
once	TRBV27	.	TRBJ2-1	CASSKSRYFSNEQFF	TGTGCCAGCAGTAAATCCCGATACTTCTCCAATGAGCAGTTCTTC
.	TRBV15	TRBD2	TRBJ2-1	CATALAGGVYNEQFF	TGTGCCACCGCCCTAGCGGGGGGGGTATACAATGAGCAGTTCTTC
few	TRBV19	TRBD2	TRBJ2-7	CASSAPIGGGFPREQYF	TGTGCCAGTAGTGCCCCAATCGGGGGAGGGTTCCCCAGAGAGCAGTACTTC
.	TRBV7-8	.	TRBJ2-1	CASSFQYNEQFF	TGTGCCAGCAGCTTTCAGTACAATGAGCAGTTCTTC
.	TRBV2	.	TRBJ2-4	CASSPPGRENIQYF	TGTGCCAGCAGTCCCCCGGGCCGGGAGAACATTCAGTACTTC
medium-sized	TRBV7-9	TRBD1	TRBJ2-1	CASSPTGGSYNEQFF	TGTGCCAGCAGCCCGACAGGGGGCTCCTACAATGAGCAGTTCTTC
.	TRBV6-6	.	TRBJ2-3	CASSNSYGSDADTQYF	TGTGCCAGCAGTAACTCTTACGGGAGCGACGCAGATACGCAGTATTTT
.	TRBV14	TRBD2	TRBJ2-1	CASSQENRLAFYNEQFF	TGTGCCAGCAGCCAAGAGAACCGACTAGCTTTCTACAATGAGCAGTTCTTC
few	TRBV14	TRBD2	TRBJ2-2	CASSPTSGRAEELFF	TGTGCCAGCAGCCCGACTAGCGGGAGGGCCGAGGAGCTGTTTTTT
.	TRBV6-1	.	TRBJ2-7	CASSEIDGASYEQYF	TGTGCCAGCAGTGAAATAGATGGGGCTTCCTACGAGCAGTACTTC
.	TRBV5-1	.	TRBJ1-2	CASSLDSGNYGYTF	TGCGCCAGCAGCTTGGATTCCGGGAACTATGGCTACACCTTC
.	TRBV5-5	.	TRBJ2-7	CASSFYSDYEQYF	TGTGCCAGCAGCTTCTACAGTGACTACGAGCAGTACTTC
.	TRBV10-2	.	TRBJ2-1	CASSSGANEQFF	TGCGCCAGCAGTTCAGGGGCCAATGAGCAGTTCTTC
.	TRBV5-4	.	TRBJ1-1	CASSLSLGFGEAFF	TGTGCCAGCAGCTTGAGTTTGGGTTTCGGGGAAGCTTTCTTT
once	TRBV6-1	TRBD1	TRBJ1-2	CASNPTGESYGYTF	TGTGCCAGCAACCCGACAGGGGAAAGCTATGGCTACACCTTC
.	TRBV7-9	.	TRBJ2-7	CASSPSHGDEQYF	TGTGCCAGCAGCCCCTCCCACGGGGACGAGCAGTACTTC
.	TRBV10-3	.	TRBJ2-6	CAISGLQAASGANVLTF	TGTGCCATCAGTGGGCTACAGGCGGCCTCTGGGGCCAACGTCCTGACTTTC
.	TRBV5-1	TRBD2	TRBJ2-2	CASSFTSVTGELFF	TGCGCCAGCAGCTTCACTAGCGTAACCGGGGAGCTGTTTTTT
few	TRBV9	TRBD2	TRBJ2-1	CASSNRLAGGGNEQFF	TGTGCCAGCAGCAATCGACTAGCGGGAGGTGGGAATGAGCAGTTCTTC
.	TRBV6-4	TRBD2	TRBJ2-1	CASNGTSENEQFF	TGTGCCAGCAACGGGACTAGTGAGAATGAGCAGTTCTTC
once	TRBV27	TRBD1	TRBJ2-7	CASSSGQGDVYEQYF	TGTGCCAGCAGTTCCGGACAGGGGGATGTCTACGAGCAGTACTTC
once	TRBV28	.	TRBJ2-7	CASSNPGLREQYF	TGTGCCAGCAGTAATCCGGGACTGCGGGAGCAGTACTTC
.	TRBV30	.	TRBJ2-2	CAWSVAGSDTGELFF	TGTGCCTGGAGTGTTGCGGGGAGTGACACCGGGGAGCTGTTTTTT